This TCR beta chain is drawn from a study of T cell responses to AZD1222 COVID-19 vaccine. Analyses pooled second doses at about 4 or about 12 weeks. The length of the CDR3 is 13 residues. Germline V gene data show CDR1 as WSHSY and CDR2 as SAAADI. The germline V and J ends were trimmed by 0 bases and 3 bases, with 5 bases remaining between them. The table came from immunoSEQ multiplex PCR; TCRdb's copy has only in-frame clones and leaves some out. The table shows about 120,000 clones, with around 91% occurring only once. Study-wide results and caveats: Rises in breadth and depth of Spike-specific TCRs came after two AZD1222 doses.

A word on this clone: Its antigen is currently unknown.

The chain recombines TRBV10-2 with TRBJ2-5; D gene ambiguous. The TCR comes from an adult who received the AZD1222 COVID-19 vaccine. The starting material was peripheral blood, obtained 28 days after the second AZD1222 dose. CDR3: CASSESGKETQYF. The CDR3 DNA reads TGCGCCAGCAGTGAGTCAGGGAAAGAGACCCAGTACTTC.